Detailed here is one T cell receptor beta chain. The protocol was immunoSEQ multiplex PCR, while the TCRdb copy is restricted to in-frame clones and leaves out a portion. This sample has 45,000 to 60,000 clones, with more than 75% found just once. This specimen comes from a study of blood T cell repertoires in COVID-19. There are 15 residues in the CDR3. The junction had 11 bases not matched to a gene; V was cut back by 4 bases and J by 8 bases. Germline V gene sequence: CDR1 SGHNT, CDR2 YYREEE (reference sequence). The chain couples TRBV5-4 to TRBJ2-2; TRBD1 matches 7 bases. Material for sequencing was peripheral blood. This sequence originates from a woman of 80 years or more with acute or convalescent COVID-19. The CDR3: CASSPGQVLGGELFF. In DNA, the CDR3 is TGTGCCAGCAGCCCAGGACAGGTCTTAGGGGGGGAGCTGTTTTTT.